This T cell receptor beta chain came from a study of control samples from healthy donors and cancer patients. Data came from immunoSEQ multiplex PCR; TCRdb stores just in-frame clones and leaves some out. The sample consists of under 70,000 clones, 90% to 96% of them appearing once. Germline-derived CDR1 and CDR2 are MNHEY and SMNVEV (reference sequence). The CDR3 contains 13 residues. V gave up 6 bases and J gave up 3 bases; unmatched junction bases: 3. The genes are TRBV27 and TRBJ2-7; 9 positions agree with TRBD1. The TCR sequence derives from a woman between 18 and 29 years old in good health. The specimen sequenced was blood. Here the CDR3 DNA reads TGTGCCAGCAGCCCGGGACAGGGCTACGAGCAGTACTTC. As protein: CASSPGQGYEQYF.